This T cell receptor (beta chain) was sequenced in a study of cytomegalovirus exposure and HLA in healthy donors. In the case of this clone: Its antigen remains unknown.

These donors, healthy bone marrow donors, were studied. The trim removed 0 bases at V and 4 bases at J, leaving 1 base unmatched. The CDR3 has 14 residues. Germline CDR1 is SGHRS and CDR2 is YFSETQ. Study-wide results and limits: Rarity marked most TCR sequences, yet some public TCRs occurred in many donors.

The PCR made use of 60 Vbeta and 13 Jbeta primers. Generated by immunoSEQ multiplex PCR, the TCRdb table keeps only in-frame clones and is missing some. In the table there are tens of thousands of clones, approximately 84% of which are singletons. Sequenced material: PBMCs. The chain joins TRBV5-1 to TRBJ1-2; TRBD1 matches 9 bases. The TCR was taken from a man between 18 and 29 years old in good health and CMV-seronegative. CDR3 nucleotides: TGCGCCAGCAGCTTGGGGGACAGGGCCTATGGCTACACCTTC. Translating it yields CASSLGDRAYGYTF. Supplemented by reference TRBV5-1 and TRBJ1-2, the full variable domain reads KAGVTQTPRYLIKTRGQQVTLSCSPISGHRSVSWYQQTPGQGLQFLFEYFSETQRNKGNFPGRFSGRQFSNSRSEMNVSTLELGDSALYLCASSLGDRAYGYTFGSGTRLTVV.